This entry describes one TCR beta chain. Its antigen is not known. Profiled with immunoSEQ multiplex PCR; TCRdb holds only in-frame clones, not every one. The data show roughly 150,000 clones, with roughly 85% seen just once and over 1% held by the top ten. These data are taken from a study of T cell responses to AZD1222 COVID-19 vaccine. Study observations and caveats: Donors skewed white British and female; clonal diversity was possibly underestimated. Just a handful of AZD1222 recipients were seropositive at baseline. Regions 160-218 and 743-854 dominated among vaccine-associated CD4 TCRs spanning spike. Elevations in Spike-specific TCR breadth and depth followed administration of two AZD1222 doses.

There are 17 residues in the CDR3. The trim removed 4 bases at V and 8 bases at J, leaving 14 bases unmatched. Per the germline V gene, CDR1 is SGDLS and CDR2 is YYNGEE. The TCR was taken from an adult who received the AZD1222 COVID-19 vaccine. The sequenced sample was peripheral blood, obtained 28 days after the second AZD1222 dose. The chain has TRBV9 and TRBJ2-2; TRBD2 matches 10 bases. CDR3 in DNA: TGTGCCAGCAGCCCCCCCACGAGCGGGGGGGCGATGGGGGAGCTGTTTTTT. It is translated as CASSPPTSGGAMGELFF.